This TCR beta chain emerged from a study of blood T cells in healthy people across ages. Study findings and constraints: Both higher diversity and more naive CD4+ cells marked long-lived donors when set against aged donors.

For the second PCR, which ran for roughly 6 to 12 cycles, a sample-barcoded 5' primer and a J-beta primer mix were used. Tagging of each cDNA molecule was performed by a template-switch adaptor with 12 random nucleotides. TCRdb recomputed calls from the 5' RACE reads with MiXCR, one row per CDR3 protein. The sample has 600,000 to 1,000,000 distinct CDR3 sequences, roughly 64% seen once. This clonotype came up many times. Its antigen is unknown. Per the germline V gene, CDR1 is LNHNV and CDR2 is YYDKDF (reference sequence). V lost 8 bases to trimming and J lost 0 bases, with 14 bases between them. This CDR3 has 14 residues.

The chain employs TRBV15 and TRBJ2-7; D is ambiguous. This receptor was identified in a man aged 25-45 years in good health. Sequencing input: blood. DNA of the CDR3: TGTGCCACCGCGGAGACAAGAAGCTCCTACGAGCAGTACTTC. It translates to CATAETRSSYEQYF.